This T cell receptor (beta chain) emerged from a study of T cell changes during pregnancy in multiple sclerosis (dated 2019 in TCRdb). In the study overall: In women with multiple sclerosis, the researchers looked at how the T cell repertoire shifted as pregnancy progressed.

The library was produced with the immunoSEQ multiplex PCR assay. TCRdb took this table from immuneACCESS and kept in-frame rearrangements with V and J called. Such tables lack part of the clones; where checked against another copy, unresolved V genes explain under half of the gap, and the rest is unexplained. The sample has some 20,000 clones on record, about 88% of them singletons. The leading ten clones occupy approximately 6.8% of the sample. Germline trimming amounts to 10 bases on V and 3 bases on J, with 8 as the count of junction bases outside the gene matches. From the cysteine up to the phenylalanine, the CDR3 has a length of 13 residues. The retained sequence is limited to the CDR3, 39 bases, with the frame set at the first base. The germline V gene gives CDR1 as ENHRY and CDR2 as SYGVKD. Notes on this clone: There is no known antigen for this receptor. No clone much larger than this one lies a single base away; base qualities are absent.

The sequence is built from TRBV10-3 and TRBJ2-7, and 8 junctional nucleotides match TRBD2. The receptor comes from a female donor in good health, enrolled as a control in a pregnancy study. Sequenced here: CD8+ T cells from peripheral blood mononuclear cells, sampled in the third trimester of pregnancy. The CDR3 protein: CATGSGSIYEQYF. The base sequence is TGTGCCACCGGGAGCGGGAGCATCTACGAGCAGTACTTC.